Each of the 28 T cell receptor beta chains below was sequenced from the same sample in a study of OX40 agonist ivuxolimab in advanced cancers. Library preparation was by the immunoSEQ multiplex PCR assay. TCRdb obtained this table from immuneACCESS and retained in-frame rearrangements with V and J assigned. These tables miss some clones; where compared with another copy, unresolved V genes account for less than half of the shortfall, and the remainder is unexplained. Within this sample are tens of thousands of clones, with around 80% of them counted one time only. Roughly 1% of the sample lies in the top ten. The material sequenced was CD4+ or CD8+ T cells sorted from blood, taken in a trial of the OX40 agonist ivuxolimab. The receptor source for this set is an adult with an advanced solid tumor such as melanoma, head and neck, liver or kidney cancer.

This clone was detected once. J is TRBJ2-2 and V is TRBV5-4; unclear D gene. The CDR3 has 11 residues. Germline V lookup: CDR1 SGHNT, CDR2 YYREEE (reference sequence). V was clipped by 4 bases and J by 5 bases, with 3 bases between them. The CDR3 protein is CASSQTGELFF. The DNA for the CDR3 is TGTGCCAGCAGCCAGACCGGGGAGCTGTTTTTT.

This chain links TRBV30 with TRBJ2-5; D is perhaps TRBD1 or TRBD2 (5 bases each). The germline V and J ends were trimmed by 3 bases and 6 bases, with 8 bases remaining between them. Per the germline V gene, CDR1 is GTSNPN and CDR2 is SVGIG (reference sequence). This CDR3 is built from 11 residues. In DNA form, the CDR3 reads TGTGCCTGGAGGGGGGAAAAGACCCAGTACTTC. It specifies CAWRGEKTQYF.

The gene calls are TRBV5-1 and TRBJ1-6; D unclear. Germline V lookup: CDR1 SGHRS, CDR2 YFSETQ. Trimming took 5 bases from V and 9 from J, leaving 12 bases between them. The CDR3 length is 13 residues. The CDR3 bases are TGCGCCAGCAGGGCGACCCCTATTTCACCCCTCCACTTT. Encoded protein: CASRATPISPLHF.

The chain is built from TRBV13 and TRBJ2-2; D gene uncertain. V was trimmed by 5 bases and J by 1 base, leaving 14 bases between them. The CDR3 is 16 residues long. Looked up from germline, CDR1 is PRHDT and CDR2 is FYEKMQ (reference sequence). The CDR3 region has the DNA TGTGCCAGCAGCGCCCTGCGTGTCGAGAACACCGGGGAGCTGTTTTTT. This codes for CASSALRVENTGELFF.

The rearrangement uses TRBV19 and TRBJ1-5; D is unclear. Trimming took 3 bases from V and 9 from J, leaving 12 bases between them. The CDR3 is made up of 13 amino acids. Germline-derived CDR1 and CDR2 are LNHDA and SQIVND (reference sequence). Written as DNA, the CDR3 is TGTGCCAGTAGTATTGACGGTCCCTCGCCCCAGCATTTT. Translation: CASSIDGPSPQHF.

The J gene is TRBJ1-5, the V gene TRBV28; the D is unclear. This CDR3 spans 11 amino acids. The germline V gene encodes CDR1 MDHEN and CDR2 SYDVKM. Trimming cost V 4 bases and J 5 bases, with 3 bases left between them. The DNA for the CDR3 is TGTGCCAGCAGTTCCTATCAGCCCCAGCATTTT. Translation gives CASSSYQPQHF.

The CDR3 DNA sequence: TGTGCCAGCACCTACTCACGGGTATACAATGAGCAGTTCTTC. Protein product: CASTYSRVYNEQFF. The gene calls are TRBV6-6 and TRBJ2-1; D call uncertain. The CDR3 runs 14 residues. The V and J ends lost 7 bases and 4 bases respectively, with 14 bases between them. Germline lookup yields CDR1 MNHNY and CDR2 SVGAGI (reference sequence).

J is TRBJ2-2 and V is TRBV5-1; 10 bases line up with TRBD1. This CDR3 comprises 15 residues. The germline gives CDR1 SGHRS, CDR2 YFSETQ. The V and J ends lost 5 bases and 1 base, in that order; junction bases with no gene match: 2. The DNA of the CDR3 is TGCGCCAGCAGATGGGACAGGGGGAACACCGGGGAGCTGTTTTTT. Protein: CASRWDRGNTGELFF. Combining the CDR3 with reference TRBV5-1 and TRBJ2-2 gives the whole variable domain KAGVTQTPRYLIKTRGQQVTLSCSPISGHRSVSWYQQTPGQGLQFLFEYFSETQRNKGNFPGRFSGRQFSNSRSEMNVSTLELGDSALYLCASRWDRGNTGELFFGEGSRLTVL.

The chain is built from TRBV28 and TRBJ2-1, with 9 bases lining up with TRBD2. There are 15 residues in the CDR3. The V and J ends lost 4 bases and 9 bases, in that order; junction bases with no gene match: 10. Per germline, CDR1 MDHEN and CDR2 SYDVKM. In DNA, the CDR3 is TGTGCCAGCAGTTCCCCCCTAGCGGGACGAACTGAGCAGTTCTTC. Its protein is CASSSPLAGRTEQFF.

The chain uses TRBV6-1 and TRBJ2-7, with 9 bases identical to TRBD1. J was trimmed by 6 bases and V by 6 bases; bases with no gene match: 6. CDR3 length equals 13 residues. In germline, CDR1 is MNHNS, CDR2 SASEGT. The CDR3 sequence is CASSRDRDSEQYF. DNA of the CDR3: TGTGCCAGCAGCCGGGACAGGGACAGCGAGCAGTACTTC.

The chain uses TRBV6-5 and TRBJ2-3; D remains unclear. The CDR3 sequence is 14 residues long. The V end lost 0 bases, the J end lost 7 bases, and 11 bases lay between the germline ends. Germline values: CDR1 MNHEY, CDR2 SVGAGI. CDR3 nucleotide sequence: TGTGCCAGCAGTTACTCGGGTTCCGGCAATACGCAGTATTTT. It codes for CASSYSGSGNTQYF.

The CDR3 loop is CASSYLGRTTQETQYF. Here the CDR3 DNA reads TGTGCCAGCAGTTACCTGGGACGGACAACTCAAGAGACCCAGTACTTC. The genes are TRBV6-6 and TRBJ2-5; D could derive from TRBD1 or TRBD2 (5 bases each). V was pared by 2 bases and J by 2 bases, with 15 bases between. The germline CDR1 and CDR2 sequences are MNHNY and SVGAGI (reference sequence). This CDR3 is 16 amino acids long.

The CDR3 is CASSATGGNSPLHF. The DNA of the CDR3 is TGTGCCAGCAGTGCTACAGGGGGCAATTCACCCCTCCACTTT. The chain uses TRBV6-6 and TRBJ1-6, with 9 bases identical to TRBD1. Germline CDR1 MNHNY, CDR2 SVGAGI (reference sequence). The CDR3 contains 14 residues. After removal of 5 bases from V and 7 bases from J, the junction contained 3 bases not matched to a gene.

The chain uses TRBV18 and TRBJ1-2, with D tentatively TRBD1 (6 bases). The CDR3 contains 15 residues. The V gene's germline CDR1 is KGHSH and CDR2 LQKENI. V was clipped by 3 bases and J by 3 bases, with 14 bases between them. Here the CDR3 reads CASSPGPSGDYGYTF. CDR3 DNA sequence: TGTGCCAGCTCACCCGGCCCATCAGGGGACTATGGCTACACCTTC.

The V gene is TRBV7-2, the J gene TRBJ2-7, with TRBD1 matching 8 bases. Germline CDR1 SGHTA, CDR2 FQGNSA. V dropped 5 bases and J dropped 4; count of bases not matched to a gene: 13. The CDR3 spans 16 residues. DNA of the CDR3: TGTGCCAGCAGCCCGCCCATCCGACAGGGGATGTACGAGCAGTACTTC. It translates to CASSPPIRQGMYEQYF.

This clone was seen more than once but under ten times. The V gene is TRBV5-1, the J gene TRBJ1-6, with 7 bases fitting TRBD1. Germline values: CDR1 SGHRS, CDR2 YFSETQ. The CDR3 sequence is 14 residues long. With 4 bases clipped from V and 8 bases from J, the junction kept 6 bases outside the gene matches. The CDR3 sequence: CASSKTGTDSPLHF. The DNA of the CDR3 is TGCGCCAGCAGCAAGACAGGGACCGATTCACCCCTCCACTTT. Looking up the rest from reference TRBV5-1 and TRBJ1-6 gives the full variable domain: KAGVTQTPRYLIKTRGQQVTLSCSPISGHRSVSWYQQTPGQGLQFLFEYFSETQRNKGNFPGRFSGRQFSNSRSEMNVSTLELGDSALYLCASSKTGTDSPLHFGNGTRLTVT.

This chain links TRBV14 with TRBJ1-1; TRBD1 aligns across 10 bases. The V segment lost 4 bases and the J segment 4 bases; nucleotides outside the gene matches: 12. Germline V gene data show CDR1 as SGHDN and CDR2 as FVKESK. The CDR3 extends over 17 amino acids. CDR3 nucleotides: TGTGCCAGCAGCCGGACCGGGACAGGGGCTAGGGGCACTGAAGCTTTCTTT. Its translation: CASSRTGTGARGTEAFF.

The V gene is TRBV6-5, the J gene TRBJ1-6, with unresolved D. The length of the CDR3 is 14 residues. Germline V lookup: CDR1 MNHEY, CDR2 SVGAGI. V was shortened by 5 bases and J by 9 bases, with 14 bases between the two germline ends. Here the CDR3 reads CASSHRSGPSPLHF. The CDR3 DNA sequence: TGTGCCAGCAGTCACAGATCCGGCCCTTCACCCCTCCACTTT.

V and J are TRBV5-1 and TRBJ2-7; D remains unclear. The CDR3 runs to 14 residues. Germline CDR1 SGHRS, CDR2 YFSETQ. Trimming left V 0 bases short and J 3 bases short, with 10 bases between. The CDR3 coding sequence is TGCGCCAGCAGCTTGGGGCTCACTGTCTACGAGCAGTACTTC. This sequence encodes CASSLGLTVYEQYF.

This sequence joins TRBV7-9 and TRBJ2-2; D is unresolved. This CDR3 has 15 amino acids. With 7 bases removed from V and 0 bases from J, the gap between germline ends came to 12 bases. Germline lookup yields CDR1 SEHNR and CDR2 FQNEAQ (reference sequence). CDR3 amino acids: CASTLSPPNTGELFF. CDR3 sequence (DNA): TGTGCCAGCACCCTTTCACCCCCGAACACCGGGGAGCTGTTTTTT. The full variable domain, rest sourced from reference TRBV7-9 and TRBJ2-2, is DTGVSQNPRHKITKRGQNVTFRCDPISEHNRLYWYRQTLGQGPEFLTYFQNEAQLEKSRLLSDRFSAERPKGSFSTLEIQRTEQGDSAMYLCASTLSPPNTGELFFGEGSRLTVL.

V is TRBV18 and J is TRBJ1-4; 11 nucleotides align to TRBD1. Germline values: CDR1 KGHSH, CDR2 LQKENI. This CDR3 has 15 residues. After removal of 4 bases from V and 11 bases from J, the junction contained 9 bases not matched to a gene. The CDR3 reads CASSLPGQGANKLFF. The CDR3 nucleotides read TGTGCCAGCTCACTGCCTGGACAGGGGGCGAATAAACTGTTTTTT.

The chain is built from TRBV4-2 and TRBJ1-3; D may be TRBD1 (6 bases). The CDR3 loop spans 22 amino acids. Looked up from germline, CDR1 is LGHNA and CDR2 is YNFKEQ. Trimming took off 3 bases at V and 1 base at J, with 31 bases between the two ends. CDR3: CASSHQTGRGGDKPSSGNTIYF. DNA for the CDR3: TGTGCCAGCAGCCACCAAACAGGGAGAGGAGGTGACAAACCCTCGTCTGGAAACACCATATATTTT.

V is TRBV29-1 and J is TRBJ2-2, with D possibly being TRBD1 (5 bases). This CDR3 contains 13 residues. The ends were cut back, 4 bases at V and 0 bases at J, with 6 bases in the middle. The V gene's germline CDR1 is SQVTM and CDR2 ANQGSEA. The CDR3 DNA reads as TGCAGCGTTGGACAGTCGAACACCGGGGAGCTGTTTTTT. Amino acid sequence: CSVGQSNTGELFF.

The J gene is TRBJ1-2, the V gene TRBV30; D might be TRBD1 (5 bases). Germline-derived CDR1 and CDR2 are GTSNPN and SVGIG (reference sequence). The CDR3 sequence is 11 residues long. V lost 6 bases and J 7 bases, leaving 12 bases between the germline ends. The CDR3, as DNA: TGTGCCTGCCTAACCGGGGGTGGCTACACCTTC. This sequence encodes CACLTGGGYTF.

The CDR3 loop reads CASSSGTTNYGYTF. The DNA of the CDR3 is TGTGCCAGCAGCTCCGGGACAACTAACTATGGCTACACCTTC. The rearrangement uses TRBV11-2 and TRBJ1-2; TRBD1 might be the D (6 bases). Germline-derived CDR1 and CDR2 are SGHAT and FQNNGV. Trimming left V 4 bases short and J 0 bases short, with 9 bases between. The CDR3 sequence is 14 residues long. The whole variable domain, remainder taken from reference TRBV11-2 and TRBJ1-2, is EAGVAQSPRYKIIEKRQSVAFWCNPISGHATLYWYQQILGQGPKLLIQFQNNGVVDDSQLPKDRFSAERLKGVDSTLKIQPAKLEDSAVYLCASSSGTTNYGYTFGSGTRLTVV.

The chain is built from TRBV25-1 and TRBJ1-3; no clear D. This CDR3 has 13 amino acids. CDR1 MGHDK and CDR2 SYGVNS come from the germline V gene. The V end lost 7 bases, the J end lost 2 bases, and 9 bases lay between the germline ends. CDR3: CASTGGTGNTIYF. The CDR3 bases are TGTGCCAGCACCGGCGGGACTGGAAACACCATATATTTT.

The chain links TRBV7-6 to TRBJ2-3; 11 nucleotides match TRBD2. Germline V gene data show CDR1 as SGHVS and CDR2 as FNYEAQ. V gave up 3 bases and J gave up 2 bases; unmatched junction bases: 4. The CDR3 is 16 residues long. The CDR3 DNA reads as TGTGCCAGCAGCTTTGAGGGACTAGCGGCCACAGATACGCAGTATTTT. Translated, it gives CASSFEGLAATDTQYF.

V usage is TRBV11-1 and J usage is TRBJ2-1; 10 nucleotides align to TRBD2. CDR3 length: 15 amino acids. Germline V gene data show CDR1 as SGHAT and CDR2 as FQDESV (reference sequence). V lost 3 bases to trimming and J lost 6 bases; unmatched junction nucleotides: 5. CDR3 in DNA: TGTGCCAGCAGCTTTGAAGCGGGGGGGACCAATGAGCAGTTCTTC. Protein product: CASSFEAGGTNEQFF.